This is a list of T cell receptor beta chains from one sample in a study of CD8 T cells in ankylosing spondylitis. MiXCR, run by TCRdb on the 5' RACE reads, gives a single entry per CDR3 protein. Altogether some 800,000 distinct CDR3 sequences are present, about 10% being singletons, with the ten largest covering approximately 0.46%. Sequenced input: blood, either unsorted or a sorted T cell fraction (not recorded which). The source of these receptors is a male donor with ankylosing spondylitis. The CDR3 runs from the conserved cysteine through the conserved F or W. D genes are given only for firm matches. Some rows have no size entry. The others give once, few or many, or a class for an expanded clone.

cdr3_aa,cdr3_nt,d_call,v_call,j_call,clone_size
CSANDRGSSYEQYF,TGCAGTGCGAATGACAGGGGAAGCTCCTACGAGCAGTACTTC,TRBD1,TRBV20-1,TRBJ2-7,.
CASSLGGVNSQPQHF,TGTGCCAGCAGCTTAGGGGGGGTAAACAGTCAGCCCCAGCATTTT,.,TRBV7-2,TRBJ1-5,.
CASSLGNSLETQYF,TGCGCCAGCAGCTTGGGCAACAGCTTAGAGACCCAGTACTTC,.,TRBV5-1,TRBJ2-5,many
CATSRLAGVHGSEQFF,TGTGCCACCAGCAGACTAGCGGGAGTTCACGGAAGTGAGCAGTTCTTC,TRBD2,TRBV15,TRBJ2-1,few
CAISQLAGSSYNEQFF,TGTGCCATCAGTCAACTAGCGGGAAGCTCCTACAATGAGCAGTTCTTC,TRBD2,TRBV10-3,TRBJ2-1,few
CAPRPHHETQYF,TGTGCCCCCCGCCCTCATCACGAGACCCAGTACTTC,.,TRBV24-1,TRBJ2-5,few
CASSLEGEVNYGYTF,TGCGCCAGCAGCTTGGAAGGCGAGGTTAACTATGGCTACACCTTC,.,TRBV5-1,TRBJ1-2,.
CATSDLTRAKHEQFF,TGTGCCACCAGTGATTTGACCAGGGCAAAGCATGAGCAGTTCTTC,.,TRBV24-1,TRBJ2-1,few
CAIRENGDQPQHF,TGTGCCATCAGGGAGAATGGTGATCAGCCCCAGCATTTT,.,TRBV10-3,TRBJ1-5,few
CASSGGQADTQYF,TGTGCCAGCAGTGGGGGACAAGCAGATACGCAGTATTTT,.,TRBV12-3/TRBV12-4,TRBJ2-3,few
CSARAFRAPTGELFF,TGCAGTGCTAGAGCGTTCCGGGCTCCCACCGGGGAGCTGTTTTTT,.,TRBV20-1,TRBJ2-2,.
CASSQRISGTSGYTDTQYF,TGTGCCAGCAGCCAGAGGATCTCCGGGACTAGCGGGTACACAGATACGCAGTATTTT,TRBD2,TRBV3-1,TRBJ2-3,.
CAISESGRISGNTIYF,TGTGCCATCAGTGAGTCAGGAAGGATCTCTGGAAACACCATATATTTT,.,TRBV10-3,TRBJ1-3,few
CASSQGLAGDTQYF,TGTGCCAGCAGCCAAGGACTAGCGGGAGATACGCAGTATTTT,TRBD2,TRBV7-2,TRBJ2-3,many
CASSLGTIYF,TGTGCCAGCAGTTTGGGAACCATATATTTT,.,TRBV12-3/TRBV12-4,TRBJ1-3,many
CASSRLGGPGQSDEQFF,TGCGCCAGCAGCCGCCTGGGGGGACCGGGACAGTCGGATGAGCAGTTCTTC,.,TRBV4-3,TRBJ2-1,many
CASSMETGAEQFF,TGTGCCAGTAGTATGGAGACGGGGGCGGAGCAGTTCTTC,.,TRBV19,TRBJ2-1,.
CAISRDRGTDTQYF,TGTGCCATCAGTCGGGACAGGGGCACAGATACGCAGTATTTT,TRBD1,TRBV10-3,TRBJ2-3,.
CASRAGTGVDGANVLTF,TGTGCCAGCAGGGCCGGGACAGGGGTGGACGGGGCCAACGTCCTGACTTTC,TRBD1,TRBV6-1,TRBJ2-6,.
CASTTPGSYNEQFF,TGTGCCAGTACAACCCCTGGCTCCTACAATGAGCAGTTCTTC,.,TRBV19,TRBJ2-1,.
CSARDDGALPYEQYF,TGCAGTGCTAGAGATGACGGGGCCCTCCCCTACGAGCAGTACTTC,.,TRBV20-1,TRBJ2-7,few
CSAIGYNEKLFF,TGCAGTGCTATTGGGTATAATGAAAAACTGTTTTTT,.,TRBV20-1,TRBJ1-4,.
CATSDPTPTGHNEQFF,TGTGCCACCAGTGACCCGACCCCGACAGGGCACAATGAGCAGTTCTTC,TRBD1,TRBV24-1,TRBJ2-1,few
CASSPPGYRVWTGELFF,TGTGCCAGCTCACCACCTGGTTACAGGGTTTGGACCGGGGAGCTGTTTTTT,.,TRBV18,TRBJ2-2,.